The sequence of this T cell receptor beta chain was determined in a study of radiotherapy plus CTLA-4 blockade in lung cancer. Focal radiation plus CTLA-4 blockade with ipilimumab was given to patients with chemo-refractory metastatic non-small-cell lung cancer. TCRdb keeps only in-frame clones here, not all; method: immunoSEQ multiplex PCR. The table shows approximately 40,000 clones, with around 70% occurring only once. Comments on this clone: The antigen remains unidentified.

Trimming took off 4 bases at V and 4 bases at J, with 7 bases between the two ends. This CDR3 has 12 amino acids. Looked up from germline, CDR1 is SGHVS and CDR2 is FNYEAQ. Study conclusions and caveats: The authors reported that early blood T cell clone dynamics, with interferon-beta, best predicted response. Researchers report tumor-derived TCR clones expanding in blood after radiotherapy plus ipilimumab.

This receptor was identified in a human donor with non-small cell lung cancer who had stable disease on radiotherapy plus ipilimumab. Sequenced material: peripheral blood, taken from a patient treated with radiotherapy plus ipilimumab. V gene TRBV7-6 combines with J gene TRBJ1-1; unclear D gene. The CDR3, as DNA: TGTGCCAGCAGCTCCTGGAGCACTGAAGCTTTCTTT. The encoded protein is CASSSWSTEAFF.